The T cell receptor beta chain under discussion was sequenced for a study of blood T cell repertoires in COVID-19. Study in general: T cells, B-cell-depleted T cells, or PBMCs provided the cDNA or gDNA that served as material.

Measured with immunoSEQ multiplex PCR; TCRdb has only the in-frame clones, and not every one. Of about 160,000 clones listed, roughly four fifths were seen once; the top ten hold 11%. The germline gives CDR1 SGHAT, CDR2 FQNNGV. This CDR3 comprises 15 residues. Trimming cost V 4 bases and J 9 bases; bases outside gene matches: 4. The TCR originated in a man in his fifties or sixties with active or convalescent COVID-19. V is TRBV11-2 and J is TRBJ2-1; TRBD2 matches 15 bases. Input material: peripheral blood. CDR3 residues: CASSWTSGRDSEQFF. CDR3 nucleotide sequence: TGTGCCAGCAGCTGGACTAGCGGGAGGGATTCTGAGCAGTTCTTC.